This T cell receptor (beta chain) was observed in a study of blood T cells in healthy people across ages. A second 7 to 11 cycle PCR used barcoded and J-beta primers. MiXCR was run by TCRdb on the 5' RACE reads, yielding one entry per CDR3 protein. The sample shows hundreds of thousands of distinct CDR3 sequences, about 28% of them seen only once. Germline assignment: CDR1 SGHRS and CDR2 YFSETQ. V lost 0 bases to trimming and J lost 2 bases; unmatched junction nucleotides: 5. The CDR3 consists of 15 residues. This clonotype came up many times. The receptor's source is a woman older than 75 in good health. Sequencing input: blood. The chain links TRBV5-1 to TRBJ2-7; the match to TRBD2 covers 7 bases. CDR3 residues: CASSLAPGTTYEQYF. DNA for the CDR3: TGCGCCAGCAGCTTGGCTCCGGGGACTACCTACGAGCAGTACTTC.